The 17 T cell receptor beta chains below come from one sample, sequenced in a study of T cells in Graves' hyperthyroidism and ophthalmopathy. RNA transcripts gave rise to amplified TCR beta CDR3 regions. Carried out on the TCR CDR3, a first-round RT-PCR used the HTBI primer set. TCRdb re-derived calls from the multiplex PCR reads in MiXCR, one entry per CDR3 protein. The repertoire holds roughly 380,000 distinct CDR3 sequences, with more than 11% as singletons. The specimen sequenced was blood. The receptors shown here come from a woman aged 55 to 70 with Graves' hyperthyroidism.

This clonotype was seen ten or more times. The chain employs TRBV7-8 and TRBJ1-5; tentatively, D is TRBD1 (5 bases). Germline V gene lookup returns CDR1 SGHVS and CDR2 FQNEAQ. The V end was cut by 5 bases, the J end by 7 bases, with 18 bases between. This CDR3 comprises 15 residues. The CDR3 coding sequence is TGTGCCAGCAGCCCAAGATGGGGGATCGGCCAGCCCCAGCATTTT. Protein: CASSPRWGIGQPQHF.

In its sample, this clonotype was seen many times. CDR3 in amino acids: CSAASVRERGEQYF. The CDR3 nucleotides read TGCAGTGCAGCGTCGGTCCGGGAAAGGGGCGAGCAGTACTTC. The V call is TRBV20-1, the J call TRBJ2-7; either TRBD1 or TRBD2 may fit D (5 bases each). The V end was cut by 6 bases, the J end by 6 bases, with 21 bases between. This CDR3 spans 14 amino acids. The germline CDR1 and CDR2 sequences are DFQATT and SNEGSKA (reference sequence).

The chain combines TRBV6-1 with TRBJ2-3, with 9 positions matching TRBD2. Per germline, CDR1 MNHNS and CDR2 SASEGT. V shed 5 bases, J shed 5 bases, and the junction held 8 bases outside the gene matches. CDR3 length: 15 amino acids. CDR3 sequence: CASSLGGREGDTQYF. The CDR3 DNA sequence: TGTGCCAGCAGTTTAGGCGGGAGGGAGGGAGATACGCAGTATTTT.

The rearrangement links TRBV7-9 to TRBJ2-1; D assignment may be TRBD1 or TRBD2 (6 bases each). CDR1 SEHNR and CDR2 FQNEAQ come from the germline V gene (reference sequence). V lost 5 bases and J lost 0, with 14 bases in between. The CDR3 loop spans 16 amino acids. This CDR3 is CASSRGRRSSYNEQFF. The DNA for the CDR3 is TGTGCCAGCAGCCGGGGGCGGCGGAGCTCCTACAATGAGCAGTTCTTC.

DNA of the CDR3: TGTGCCATCAGTGGTAACACTGAAGCTTTCTTT. It specifies CAISGNTEAFF. The chain couples TRBV10-3 to TRBJ1-1; D remains unclear. CDR1 ENHRY and CDR2 SYGVKD come from the germline V gene. V lost 4 bases and J 2 bases, leaving 2 bases between the germline ends. The CDR3 loop spans 11 amino acids.

This clonotype was recorded at least ten times. J is TRBJ1-4 and V is TRBV30; perhaps TRBD1 as D (5 bases). V dropped 2 bases and J dropped 3 bases, with 13 bases sitting between them. From germline, CDR1 is GTSNPN and CDR2 SVGIG (reference sequence). The CDR3 consists of 15 residues. The CDR3, as DNA: TGTGCCTGGAGTACAGGAGGGCGTGCTAATGAAAAACTGTTTTTT. Residues: CAWSTGGRANEKLFF. Looking up the rest from reference TRBV30 and TRBJ1-4 gives the full variable domain: SQTIHQWPATLVQPVGSPLSLECTVEGTSNPNLYWYRQAAGRGLQLLFYSVGIGQISSEVPQNLSASRPQDRQFILSSKKLLLSDSGFYLCAWSTGGRANEKLFFGSGTQLSVL.

Only a few counts were recorded for this clonotype. Here the CDR3 reads CSVRGRATDTQYF. The CDR3 bases are TGCAGCGTTCGGGGCAGGGCCACAGATACGCAGTATTTT. The gene calls are TRBV29-1 and TRBJ2-3, with D perhaps being TRBD1 or TRBD2 (5 bases each). Looked up from germline, CDR1 is SQVTM and CDR2 is ANQGSEA. V was cut by 5 bases and J by 2 bases, with 11 bases left in between. The CDR3 spans 13 residues.

In this sample, this clonotype turned up many times. This chain connects TRBV29-1 to TRBJ1-2; D gene ambiguous. Between the trimmed V and J ends, which lost 5 bases and 9 bases, there was a span of 13 bases. Germline V gene data show CDR1 as SQVTM and CDR2 as ANQGSEA. The CDR3 extends over 11 amino acids. The CDR3 region has the DNA TGCAGCGTTAACGATTTGTATAGCTACACCTTC. Its protein is CSVNDLYSYTF.

With regard to this clonotype: This may arise from a read error, as a much more abundant clone is one base away. The J gene is TRBJ2-5, the V gene TRBV5-1; 12 nucleotides match TRBD2. The CDR3 totals 20 residues. Germline CDR1 SGHRS, CDR2 YFSETQ. Trimming cost V 2 bases and J 5 bases; bases outside gene matches: 19. The CDR3 DNA sequence: TGCGCCAGCAGCTTACCCTCTTCATCGGGTCCCGGGACTAGCGGGGAGACCCAGTACTTC. Residues: CASSLPSSSGPGTSGETQYF.

Many counts were recorded for this clonotype. V is TRBV6-5 and J is TRBJ1-1, with 8 positions matching TRBD1. J lost 4 bases, V lost 3 bases, and 7 bases had no gene match. This CDR3 comprises 15 residues. CDR1 and CDR2 (germline): MNHEY, SVGAGI. CDR3 protein: CASSYQPTGGTEAFF. For the CDR3, the DNA is TGTGCCAGCAGTTATCAACCCACAGGGGGCACTGAAGCTTTCTTT.

This clonotype has ten or more counts. The V gene is TRBV7-2, the J gene TRBJ2-1; 7 positions agree with TRBD2. J gave up 0 bases and V 4 bases, and 6 bases lay outside the gene matches. This CDR3 comprises 16 residues. The germline gives CDR1 SGHTA, CDR2 FQGNSA. The CDR3: CASSSPGGSSYNEQFF. The DNA for the CDR3 is TGTGCCAGCAGCTCCCCCGGCGGGAGCTCCTACAATGAGCAGTTCTTC.

J is TRBJ1-5 and V is TRBV7-2, with unresolved D. There are 15 residues in the CDR3. CDR1 SGHTA and CDR2 FQGNSA come from the germline V gene. V lost 1 base, J lost 5 bases, and 12 bases lay in between. The CDR3 sequence is CASSLGGGSYQPQHF. The CDR3 DNA is TGTGCCAGCAGCTTAGGAGGTGGCTCTTATCAGCCCCAGCATTTT.

This clonotype was observed a handful of times. The chain recombines TRBV11-2 with TRBJ2-7, with 8 bases aligning to TRBD1. Germline values: CDR1 SGHAT, CDR2 FQNNGV. CDR3 length: 15 amino acids. After removal of 5 bases from V and 0 bases from J, the junction contained 6 bases not matched to a gene. CDR3 in DNA: TGTGCCAGCAGCCGATCTCAGGGGGCCTCCTACGAGCAGTACTTC. This codes for CASSRSQGASYEQYF.

The chain carries TRBV29-1 and TRBJ2-2; TRBD2 agrees at 8 bases. CDR3 length: 12 residues. Germline CDR1 and CDR2: SQVTM and ANQGSEA. V was clipped by 6 bases and J by 5 bases; unmatched bases: 2. The CDR3 reads CSVVAGTGELFF. CDR3 DNA sequence: TGCAGCGTGGTAGCGGGAACCGGGGAGCTGTTTTTT.

This clonotype showed up many times. CDR3 sequence: CASSSPSGELFF. The CDR3, as DNA: TGTGCCAGCAGTTCCCCGTCCGGGGAGCTGTTTTTT. This sequence joins TRBV12-3 or TRBV12-4 and TRBJ2-2; D is unclear. This CDR3 is 12 amino acids long. V lost 4 bases and J lost 6, with 6 bases in between.

There are many counts of this clonotype. V gene TRBV11-2 combines with J gene TRBJ2-1; perhaps TRBD1 as D (5 bases). Germline CDR1 reads SGHAT; CDR2 reads FQNNGV. This CDR3 contains 14 residues. The V end lost 6 bases, the J end lost 5 bases, and 14 bases lay between the germline ends. CDR3 protein: CASSSTGRHNEQFF. As DNA, the CDR3 is TGTGCCAGCAGTTCAACAGGACGACACAATGAGCAGTTCTTC.

The chain uses TRBV27 and TRBJ2-7, with D perhaps matching TRBD1 (6 bases). CDR3 length: 13 residues. The V end was cut by 9 bases, the J end by 0 bases, with 12 bases between. Germline V gene data show CDR1 as MNHEY and CDR2 as SMNVEV (reference sequence). The CDR3 reads CASSRTASYEQYF. The CDR3 DNA sequence: TGTGCCAGTTCCCGGACAGCCTCCTACGAGCAGTACTTC.